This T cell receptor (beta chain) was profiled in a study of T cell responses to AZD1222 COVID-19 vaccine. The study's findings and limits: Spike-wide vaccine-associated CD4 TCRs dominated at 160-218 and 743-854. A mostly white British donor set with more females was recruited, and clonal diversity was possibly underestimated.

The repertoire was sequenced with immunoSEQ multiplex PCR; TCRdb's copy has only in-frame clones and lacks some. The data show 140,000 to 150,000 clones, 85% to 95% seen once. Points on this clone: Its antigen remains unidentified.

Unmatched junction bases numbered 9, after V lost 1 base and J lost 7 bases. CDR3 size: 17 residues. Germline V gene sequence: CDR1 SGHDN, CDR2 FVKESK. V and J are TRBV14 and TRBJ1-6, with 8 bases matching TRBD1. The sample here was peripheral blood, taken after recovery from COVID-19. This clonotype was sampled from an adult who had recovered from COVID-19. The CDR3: CASSQGRQGTKNSPLHF. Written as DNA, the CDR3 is TGTGCCAGCAGCCAAGGGAGACAGGGGACAAAGAATTCACCCCTCCACTTT.